This is a list of T cell receptor beta chains from one sample in a study of T cells after yellow fever vaccination. MiXCR, run by TCRdb on the 5' RACE reads, gives a single entry per CDR3 protein. The repertoire holds 300,000 to 450,000 distinct CDR3 sequences, with around 8.1% as singletons. The sample here was PBMCs, taken approximately 47 days after the first yellow fever vaccination. These receptors were obtained from a man between 18 and 29 years old who received the YFV17D yellow fever vaccine. Both conserved end residues are trimmed from each CDR3.

TRBJ1-6,TRBV18,ASSPGQLRNSPLH
TRBJ2-7,TRBV5-5,ASTLWDIGYEQY
TRBJ1-3,TRBV5-5,ASRREGTTGNTIY
TRBJ2-2,TRBV11-2,ASSFQGAPAGELF
TRBJ2-5,TRBV4-1,ASSHPRGDGETQY
TRBJ1-2,TRBV6-5,ASSNPGPEGRHYGYT
TRBJ2-5,TRBV12-3/TRBV12-4,ASSSPVTSGQETQY
TRBJ2-3,TRBV5-1,ASSLADPEINTQY
TRBJ2-1,TRBV6-2/TRBV6-3,ASSYFGKGAAGGRNEQF
TRBJ2-3,TRBV28,ASSLGGSSTDTQY
TRBJ2-1,TRBV14,ASALVGGNEQF
TRBJ1-1,TRBV2,ASSDEGLEAF
TRBJ2-3,TRBV20-1,SARGPLADTQY
TRBJ2-5,TRBV10-3,AIRGERRRGETQY
TRBJ1-1,TRBV4-2,ASSEGNWITEAF
TRBJ2-3,TRBV14,ASSSSGVSTDTQY
TRBJ2-2,TRBV19,ASSMIPAGTNTGELF
TRBJ1-1,TRBV18,ASSGVFTEAF
TRBJ2-1,TRBV7-6,ASSRDNYNEQF
TRBJ2-1,TRBV18,ASSPPSETQF
TRBJ2-5,TRBV25-1,ASSELYQETQY
TRBJ2-2,TRBV7-9,ASSLDAGELF
TRBJ2-7,TRBV29-1,SVLRGPYEQY
TRBJ2-5,TRBV12-3/TRBV12-4,ASSFGGRLAAITETQY
TRBJ1-4,TRBV10-3,AIRGASESEKLF
TRBJ1-4,TRBV25-1,ASSDGGTVNEKLF
TRBJ1-2,TRBV6-5,ASSYSLANYGYT
TRBJ2-1,TRBV20-1,SARAGEPYNEQF
TRBJ2-3,TRBV20-1,SARAPGLSSGDTQY
TRBJ1-1,TRBV7-2,ASAVQGNTEAF
TRBJ2-5,TRBV5-1,ASSLTTGKETQY
TRBJ2-1,TRBV5-6,ASSYKNEQF
TRBJ2-3,TRBV7-2,ASSTGGAADTQY
TRBJ2-5,TRBV5-6,ASSRRSLGGETQY
TRBJ1-2,TRBV5-1,ASSLDGTTNYGYT
TRBJ1-5,TRBV6-1,ASSEALPTPWQPQH
TRBJ2-1,TRBV20-1,SARDPIAGPHNEQF
TRBJ2-7,TRBV20-1,SARSGTGASYEQY
TRBJ2-2,TRBV20-1,SASGREHGELF
TRBJ2-1,TRBV6-1,ASSETGTGVYEQF